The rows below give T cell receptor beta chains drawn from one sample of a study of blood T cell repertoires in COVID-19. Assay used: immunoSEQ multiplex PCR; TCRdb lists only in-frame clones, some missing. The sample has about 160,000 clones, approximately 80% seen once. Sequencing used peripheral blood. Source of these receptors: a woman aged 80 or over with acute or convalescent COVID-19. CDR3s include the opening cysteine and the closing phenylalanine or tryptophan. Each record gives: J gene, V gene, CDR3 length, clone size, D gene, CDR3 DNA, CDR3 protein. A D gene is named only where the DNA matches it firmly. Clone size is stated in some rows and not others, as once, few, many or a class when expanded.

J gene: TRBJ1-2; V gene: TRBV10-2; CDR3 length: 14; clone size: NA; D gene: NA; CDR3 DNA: TGCGCCAGCAGCAGAGGGGGGGCGAACTATGGCTACACCTTC; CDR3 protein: CASSRGGANYGYTF
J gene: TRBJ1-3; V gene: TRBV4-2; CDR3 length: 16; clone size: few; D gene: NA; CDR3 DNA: TGTGCCAGCAGCAAAAGAGGGGACAACTCTGGAAACACCATATATTTT; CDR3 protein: CASSKRGDNSGNTIYF
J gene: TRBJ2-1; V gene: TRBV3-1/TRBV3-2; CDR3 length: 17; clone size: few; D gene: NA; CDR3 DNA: TGTGCCAGCAGCCAAGATCGGAGAGGTTGGTCCTACAATGAGCAGTTCTTC; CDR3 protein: CASSQDRRGWSYNEQFF
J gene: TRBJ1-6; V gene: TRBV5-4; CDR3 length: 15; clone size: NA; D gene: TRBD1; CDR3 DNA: TGTGCCAGCAGCTACCGGACAGGCGGTAATTCACCCCTCCACTTT; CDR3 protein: CASSYRTGGNSPLHF
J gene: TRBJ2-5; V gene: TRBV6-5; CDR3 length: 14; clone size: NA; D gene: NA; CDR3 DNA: TGTGCCAGCAGTTACTCGGGGCTCCAAGAGACCCAGTACTTC; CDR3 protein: CASSYSGLQETQYF
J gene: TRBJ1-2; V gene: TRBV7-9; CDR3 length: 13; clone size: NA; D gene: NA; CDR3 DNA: TGTGCCAGCAGCTTCCAGGGGAACTATGGCTACACCTTC; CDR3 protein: CASSFQGNYGYTF
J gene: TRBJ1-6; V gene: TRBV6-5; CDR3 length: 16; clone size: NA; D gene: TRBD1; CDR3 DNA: TGTGCCAGCAGTTACAGCCGCCGGGACAGTAATTCACCCCTCCACTTT; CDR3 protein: CASSYSRRDSNSPLHF
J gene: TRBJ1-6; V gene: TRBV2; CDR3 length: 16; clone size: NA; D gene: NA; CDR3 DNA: TGTGCCAGCGCCCGACTCCGTAACCCTTATAATTCACCCCTCCACTTT; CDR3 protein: CASARLRNPYNSPLHF
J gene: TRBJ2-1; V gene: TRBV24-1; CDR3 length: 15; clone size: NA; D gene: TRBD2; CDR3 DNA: TGTGCCACCAGTGAGGGTGGGGGGGCCTACAATGAGCAGTTCTTC; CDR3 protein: CATSEGGGAYNEQFF
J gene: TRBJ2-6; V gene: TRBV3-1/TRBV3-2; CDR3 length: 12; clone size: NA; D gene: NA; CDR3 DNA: TGTGCCAGCAGGAGTGGGGCCAACGTCCTGACTTTC; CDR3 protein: CASRSGANVLTF
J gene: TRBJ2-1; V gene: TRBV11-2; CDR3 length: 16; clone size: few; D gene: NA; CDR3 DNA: TGTGCCAGCAGCAATCAGGCACAGGGTGGCTACAATGAGCAGTTCTTC; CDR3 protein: CASSNQAQGGYNEQFF
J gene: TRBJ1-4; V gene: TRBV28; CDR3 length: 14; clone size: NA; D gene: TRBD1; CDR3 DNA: TGTGCCAGCAGTTTCCGGGACAGGGCTGAAAAACTGTTTTTT; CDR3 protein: CASSFRDRAEKLFF
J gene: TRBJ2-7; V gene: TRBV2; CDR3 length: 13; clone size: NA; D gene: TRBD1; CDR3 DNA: TGTGCCAGGGGACAGGGGAGCTCCTACGAGCAGTACTTC; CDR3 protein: CARGQGSSYEQYF
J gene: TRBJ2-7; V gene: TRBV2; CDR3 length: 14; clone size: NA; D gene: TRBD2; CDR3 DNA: TGTGCCAGCAGTGAGGTAGCGGGAGTGCACGAGCAGTACTTC; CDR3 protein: CASSEVAGVHEQYF
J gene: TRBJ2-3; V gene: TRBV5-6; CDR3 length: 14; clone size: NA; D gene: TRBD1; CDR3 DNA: TGTGCCAGCTCGCGACAGGGGGCCACAGATACGCAGTATTTT; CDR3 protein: CASSRQGATDTQYF
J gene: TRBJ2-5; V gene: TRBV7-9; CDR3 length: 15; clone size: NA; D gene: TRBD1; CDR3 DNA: TGTGCCAGTAGTTTAGACAGGGGATTACAAGAGACCCAGTACTTC; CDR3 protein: CASSLDRGLQETQYF
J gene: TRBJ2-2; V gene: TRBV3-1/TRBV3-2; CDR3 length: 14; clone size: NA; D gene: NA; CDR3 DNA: TGTGCCAGCAGCCAACCTTTGAACACCGGGGAGCTGTTTTTT; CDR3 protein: CASSQPLNTGELFF
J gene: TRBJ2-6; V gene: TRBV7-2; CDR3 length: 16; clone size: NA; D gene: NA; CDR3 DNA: TGTGCCAGCAGCTCCCTCTTTAGCTCTGGGGCCAACGTCCTGACTTTC; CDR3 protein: CASSSLFSSGANVLTF
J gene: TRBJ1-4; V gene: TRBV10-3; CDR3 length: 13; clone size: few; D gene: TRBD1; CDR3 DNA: TGTGCCACCCAACAGGGGGAAGGAGAAAAACTGTTTTTT; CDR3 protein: CATQQGEGEKLFF
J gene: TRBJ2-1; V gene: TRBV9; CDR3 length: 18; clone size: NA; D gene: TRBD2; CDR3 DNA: TGTGCCAGCAGCGTAGCTACAGCTAGCGGGAGGGTACCCAATGAGCAGTTCTTC; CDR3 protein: CASSVATASGRVPNEQFF
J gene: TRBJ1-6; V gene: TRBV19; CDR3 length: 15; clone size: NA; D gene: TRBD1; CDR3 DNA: TGTGCCAGTACGCGGGAAGGACAGGGGAATTCACCCCTCCACTTT; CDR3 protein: CASTREGQGNSPLHF
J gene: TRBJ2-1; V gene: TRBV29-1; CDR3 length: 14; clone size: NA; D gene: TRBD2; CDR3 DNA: TGCAGCGACCGACGCGGGGGGCTAAACAATGAGCAGTTCTTC; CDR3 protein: CSDRRGGLNNEQFF
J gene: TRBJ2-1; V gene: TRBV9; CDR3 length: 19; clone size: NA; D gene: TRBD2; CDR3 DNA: TGTGCCAGCAGCTCCCGCGGGGGTGGGCGACGGGACTCCTACAATGAGCAGTTCTTC; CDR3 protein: CASSSRGGGRRDSYNEQFF
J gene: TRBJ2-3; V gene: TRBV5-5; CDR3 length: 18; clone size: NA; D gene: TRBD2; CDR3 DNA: TGTGCCAGCAGCTTGAGGGGCGCGGGGGGGCCATTGGGAGATACGCAGTATTTT; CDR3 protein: CASSLRGAGGPLGDTQYF
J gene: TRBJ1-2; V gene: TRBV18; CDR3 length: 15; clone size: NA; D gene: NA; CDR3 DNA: TGTGCCAGCTCGCCCGGGCCTTCGGGAGACTATGGCTACACCTTC; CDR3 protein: CASSPGPSGDYGYTF
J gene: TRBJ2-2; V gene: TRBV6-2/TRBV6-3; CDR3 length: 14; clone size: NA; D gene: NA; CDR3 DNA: TGTGCCAGCAGTTTAGTACCGAACACCGGGGAGCTGTTTTTT; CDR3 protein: CASSLVPNTGELFF
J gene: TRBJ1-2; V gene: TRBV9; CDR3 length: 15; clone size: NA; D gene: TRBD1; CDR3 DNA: TGTGCCAGCAGCGTGGGACAGGGGAGTTATTTCAGCTACACCTTC; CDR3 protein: CASSVGQGSYFSYTF
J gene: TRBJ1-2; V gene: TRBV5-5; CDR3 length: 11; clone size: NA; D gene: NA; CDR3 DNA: TGTGCCAGCAGGGGGGCGGAGGGCTACACCTTC; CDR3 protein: CASRGAEGYTF
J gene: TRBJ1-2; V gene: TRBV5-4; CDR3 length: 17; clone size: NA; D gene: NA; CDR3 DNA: TGTGCCAGCATCAAGGGGGGGGCTTCTACGAGTAACTATGGCTACACCTTC; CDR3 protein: CASIKGGASTSNYGYTF
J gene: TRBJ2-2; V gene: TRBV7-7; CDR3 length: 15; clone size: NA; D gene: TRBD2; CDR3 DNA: TGTGCTAGCAGACTAGCGGGTCCGAACACCGGGGAGCTGTTTTTT; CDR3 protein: CASRLAGPNTGELFF
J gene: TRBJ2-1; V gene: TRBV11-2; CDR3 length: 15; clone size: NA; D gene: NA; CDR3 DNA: TGTGCCAGCAGCTTTCTTGCCGAGACCTACAATGAGCAGTTCTTC; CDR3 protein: CASSFLAETYNEQFF
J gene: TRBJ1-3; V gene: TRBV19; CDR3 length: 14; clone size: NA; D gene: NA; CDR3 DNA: TGTGCCAGTATCAGAGGGAGCTCTGGAAACACCATATATTTT; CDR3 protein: CASIRGSSGNTIYF
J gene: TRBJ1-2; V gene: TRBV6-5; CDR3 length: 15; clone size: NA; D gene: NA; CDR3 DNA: TGTGCCAGCAGTTCTCAGGGAAGGGGGTACTATGGCTACACCTTC; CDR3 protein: CASSSQGRGYYGYTF
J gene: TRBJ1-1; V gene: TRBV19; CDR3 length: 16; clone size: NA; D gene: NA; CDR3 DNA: TGTGCCAGTAGACAAATTTCGGGGGGTTCGAACACTGAAGCTTTCTTT; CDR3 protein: CASRQISGGSNTEAFF
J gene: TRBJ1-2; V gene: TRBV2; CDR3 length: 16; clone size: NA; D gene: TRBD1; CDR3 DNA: TGTGCCAGCAGTGAAGGGGCGGACAGGGGGGCGTACGGCTACACCTTC; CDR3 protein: CASSEGADRGAYGYTF